These 8 T cell receptor beta chains originate from one sample sequenced in a study of response to subunit inactivated influenza vaccine (dated by TCRdb to the late 2010s). The library relied on RT-PCR. TCRdb names Illumina HiSeq 2500 as the instrument used. TCRdb reprocessed the public reads (quality trimming at Q25 with fastp, clone calling with MiXCR) and kept in-frame beta chains. Entries that share a CDR3 protein sequence are merged under the most common genes and DNA. The sample includes a few hundred thousand distinct CDR3 sequences, with 11% observed a single time. Of the sample, more than 9.5% falls within the top ten clones. This sample also appeared in a second study, on T cells expressing NK-cell markers. That second publication adds: TCR beta cDNA libraries were made by 5'RACE template switching that added a universal primer site and unique molecular identifiers.

This specimen was PBMCs from blood, taken on the day of vaccination. These receptors were collected from a man in his forties or fifties who received an inactivated influenza vaccine. Donor details come from another sample of the same person, matched by shared clones.

This clonotype has only a few counts. The chain joins TRBV6-5 to TRBJ1-4; 8 bases agree with TRBD1. Per the germline V gene, CDR1 is MNHEY and CDR2 is SVGAGI. Losses at the gene ends were 7 bases for V and 0 bases for J; bases not matched to a gene: 7. The CDR3 loop spans 16 amino acids. CDR3 amino acids: CASTLDRAATNEKLFF. The CDR3 DNA sequence: TGTGCCAGCACTTTGGACAGGGCTGCAACTAATGAAAAACTGTTTTTT.

This clonotype was picked up a small number of times. The rearrangement joins TRBV29-1 to TRBJ2-1, with 7 positions matching TRBD2. Germline V gives CDR1 SQVTM, CDR2 ANQGSEA. This CDR3 contains 15 residues. V lost 0 bases and J lost 5; bases outside the gene matches: 7. The CDR3 DNA reads as TGCAGCGTTGAAGATATGCGGCTAGCGGACAATGAGCAGTTCTTC. Protein: CSVEDMRLADNEQFF.

J is TRBJ1-1 and V is TRBV4-3, with D possibly matching TRBD1 (6 bases). The CDR3 is 18 amino acids. V shed 3 bases and J shed 1 base, with 21 bases lying between them. Per the germline V gene, CDR1 is LGHNA and CDR2 is YSLEER. The DNA of the CDR3 is TGCGCCAGCAGCCAGGGTTGGGGGGCTGCGTTGAGGAACACTGAAGCTTTCTTT. It codes for CASSQGWGAALRNTEAFF.

This clonotype appeared a few times. The chain carries TRBV30 and TRBJ2-2; 8 bases map to TRBD1. The CDR3 loop spans 15 amino acids. CDR1 and CDR2 (germline): GTSNPN, SVGIG (reference sequence). The junction had 10 bases not matched to a gene; V was cut back by 3 bases and J by 7 bases. CDR3 nucleotides: TGTGCCTGGAGCCGGGACAGGTCGTCAGGCGGGGAGCTGTTTTTT. Encoded protein: CAWSRDRSSGGELFF.

This chain's CDR3 is CASSPWTDTQYF. CDR3 nucleotides: TGTGCCAGCAGCCCATGGACAGATACGCAGTATTTT. The chain combines TRBV7-2 with TRBJ2-3; unclear D gene. Trimming removed 5 bases from V and 3 bases from J, with 6 bases in between. The germline gives CDR1 SGHTA, CDR2 FQGNSA. The CDR3 has 12 amino acids.

The V gene is TRBV20-1, the J gene TRBJ2-7; a weak D match, TRBD1 (6 bases). The CDR3 is 12 residues long. Germline V gene sequence: CDR1 DFQATT, CDR2 SNEGSKA (reference sequence). The CDR3 reads CSYNKGGYEQYF. In DNA form, the CDR3 reads TGCAGCTATAACAAAGGGGGCTACGAGCAGTACTTC.

The chain couples TRBV5-5 to TRBJ2-3, with D perhaps TRBD2 (5 bases). Deletions cut 0 bases from V and 2 bases from J, with 10 bases between. Looked up from germline, CDR1 is SGHKS and CDR2 is YYEKEE (reference sequence). The CDR3 runs 15 residues. CDR3 sequence reads: CASSLGFGDTDTQYF. In DNA, the CDR3 is TGTGCCAGCAGCTTGGGTTTCGGGGACACAGATACGCAGTATTTT.

This clonotype showed up just a few times. The CDR3: CASSYNLGVGEQFF. The CDR3 nucleotides read TGTGCCAGCAGCTACAATTTGGGGGTGGGGGAGCAGTTCTTC. The rearrangement links TRBV12-3 or TRBV12-4 to TRBJ2-1, with D perhaps matching TRBD1 or TRBD2 (5 bases each). Trimming removed 6 bases at V and 10 bases at J, with 19 bases between. The CDR3 length is 14 residues.